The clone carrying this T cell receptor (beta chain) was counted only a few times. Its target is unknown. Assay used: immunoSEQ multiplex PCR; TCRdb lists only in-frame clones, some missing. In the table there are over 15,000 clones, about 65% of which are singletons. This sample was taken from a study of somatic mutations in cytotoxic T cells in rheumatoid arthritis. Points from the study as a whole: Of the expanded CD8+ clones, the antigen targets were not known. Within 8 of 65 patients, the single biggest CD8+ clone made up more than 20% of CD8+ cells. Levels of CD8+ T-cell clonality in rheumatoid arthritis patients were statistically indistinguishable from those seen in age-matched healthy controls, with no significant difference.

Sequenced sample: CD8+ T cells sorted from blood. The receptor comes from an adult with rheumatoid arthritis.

The CDR3 nucleotides read TGTGCCAGCAGTTCCCGAAACTACGAGCAGTACTTC. Translating gives CASSSRNYEQYF. This chain joins TRBV27 and TRBJ2-7; no firm D call. Trimming took 4 bases from V and 3 from J, leaving 7 bases between them. The CDR3 sequence is 12 residues long. CDR1 is MNHEY and CDR2 is SMNVEV in the germline V gene (reference sequence).